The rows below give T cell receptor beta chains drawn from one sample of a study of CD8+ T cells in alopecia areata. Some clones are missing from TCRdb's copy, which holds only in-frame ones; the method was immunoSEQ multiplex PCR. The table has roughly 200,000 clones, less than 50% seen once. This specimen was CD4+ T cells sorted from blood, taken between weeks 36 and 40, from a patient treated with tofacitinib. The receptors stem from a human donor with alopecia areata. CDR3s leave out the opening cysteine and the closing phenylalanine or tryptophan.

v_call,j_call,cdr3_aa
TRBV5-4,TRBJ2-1,ASSVPGASGRSTEQF
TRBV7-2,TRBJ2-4,ASSLDAIYGNIQY
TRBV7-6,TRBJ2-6,ASSLVDSGANVLT
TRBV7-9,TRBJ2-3,ASLWGLAATDTQY
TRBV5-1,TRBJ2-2,ASSIGQGNTGELF
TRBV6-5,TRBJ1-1,ASSLLRFGLVTEAF
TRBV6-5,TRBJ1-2,ATLLGQGNYGYT
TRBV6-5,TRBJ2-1,ASMEGFSSYNEQF
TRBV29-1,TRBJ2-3,SVVPLGSTDTQY
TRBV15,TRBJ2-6,ATSRAPGAGGVSGANVLT
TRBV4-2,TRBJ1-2,ASSQDRGYGYT
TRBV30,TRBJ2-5,AWRGDMRETQY
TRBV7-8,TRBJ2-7,ASSADTYEQY
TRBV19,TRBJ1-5,ASMMRTGVNQPQH
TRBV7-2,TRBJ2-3,ASSPNGAGSTDTQY
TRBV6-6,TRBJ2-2,ASSLSGSYTGELF
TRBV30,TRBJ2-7,AWSGNYEQY
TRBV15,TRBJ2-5,ATSRGALDREKTQY
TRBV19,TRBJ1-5,ASNDRVNQPQH
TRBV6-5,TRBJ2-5,ASRAGGIQETQY